Sequencing of this T cell receptor beta chain was carried out in a study of T cell responses to AZD1222 COVID-19 vaccine. Only in-frame clones appear in the TCRdb table, and some are missing; sequencing was by immunoSEQ multiplex PCR. Altogether about 140,000 clones are present, roughly 90% being singletons, with the ten largest covering approximately 3%. This CDR3 has 13 residues. Germline V lookup: CDR1 MGHRA, CDR2 YSYEKL. V gave up 0 bases and J gave up 11 bases, with 13 bases separating them. Material: peripheral blood, obtained on day 0 of AZD1222 vaccination. This TCR came from an adult in good health. This chain connects TRBV4-1 to TRBJ1-1; D is undetermined. The CDR3 region has the DNA TGCGCCAGCAGCCAAGAAGAGGCAATGGGGGCTTTCTTT. Translated: CASSQEEAMGAFF.